This T cell receptor (beta chain) was sequenced in a study of molecular identifiers for immune sequencing clone quantification. One entry per CDR3 protein results from TCRdb running MiXCR on the PCR reads. The sample has about 68,000 distinct CDR3 sequences; about a sixth are singletons. The V end was cut by 0 bases, the J end by 1 base, with 10 bases between. CDR3 size: 14 residues. Germline-derived CDR1 and CDR2 are SQVTM and ANQGSEA. Sorting defined naive CD8 T cells as CD8+CD4-CCR7+CD45RA+. This TCR derives from a human donor in good health. Some libraries in this study had Jurkat cell RNA spiked in. Material: naive CD8+ T cells from blood, with Jurkat cell RNA spiked in. Noted subset: FACS-sorted CD8+CD4-CCR7+CD45RA+ naive T cells. The V and J genes are TRBV29-1 and TRBJ2-7; D gene unclear. The CDR3 nucleotides read TGCAGCGTTGAAGACAGTTCTACTTCCTACGAGCAGTACTTC. It yields the protein CSVEDSSTSYEQYF.